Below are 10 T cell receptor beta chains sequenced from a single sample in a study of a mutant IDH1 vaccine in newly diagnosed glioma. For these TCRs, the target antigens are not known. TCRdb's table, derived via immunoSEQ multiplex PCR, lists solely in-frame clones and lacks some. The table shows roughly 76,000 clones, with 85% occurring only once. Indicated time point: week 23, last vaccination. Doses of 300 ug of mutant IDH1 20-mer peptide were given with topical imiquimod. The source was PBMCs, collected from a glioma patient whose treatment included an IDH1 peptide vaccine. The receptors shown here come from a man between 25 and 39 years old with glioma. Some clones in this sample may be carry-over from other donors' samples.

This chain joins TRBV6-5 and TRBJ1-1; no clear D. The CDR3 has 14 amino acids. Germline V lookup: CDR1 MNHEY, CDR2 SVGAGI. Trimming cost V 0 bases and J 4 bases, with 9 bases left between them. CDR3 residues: CASSYSEGLTEAFF. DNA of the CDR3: TGTGCCAGCAGTTACTCGGAAGGACTCACTGAAGCTTTCTTT.

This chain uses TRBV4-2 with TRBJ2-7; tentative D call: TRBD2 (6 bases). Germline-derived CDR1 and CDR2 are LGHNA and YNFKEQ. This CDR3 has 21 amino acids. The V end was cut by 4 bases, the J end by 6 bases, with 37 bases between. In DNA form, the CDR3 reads TGTGCCAGCAGCCCGAGGCTTACTAGTGCGGGGACCGGAGGGAGGTTTCCCGAGCAGTACTTC. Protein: CASSPRLTSAGTGGRFPEQYF.

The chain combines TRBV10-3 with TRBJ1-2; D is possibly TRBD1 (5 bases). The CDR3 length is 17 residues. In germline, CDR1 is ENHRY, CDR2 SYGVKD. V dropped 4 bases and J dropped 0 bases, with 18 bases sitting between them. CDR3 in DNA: TGTGCCATCAGTGTCTACTCCGCCGGGGGAGCTAACTATGGCTACACCTTC. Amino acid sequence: CAISVYSAGGANYGYTF.

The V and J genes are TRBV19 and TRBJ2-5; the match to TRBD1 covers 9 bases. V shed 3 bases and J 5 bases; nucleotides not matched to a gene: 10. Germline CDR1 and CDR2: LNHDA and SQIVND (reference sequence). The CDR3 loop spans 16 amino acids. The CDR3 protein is CASSIIPGQGFETQYF. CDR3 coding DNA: TGTGCCAGTAGTATCATCCCGGGACAGGGTTTCGAGACCCAGTACTTC.

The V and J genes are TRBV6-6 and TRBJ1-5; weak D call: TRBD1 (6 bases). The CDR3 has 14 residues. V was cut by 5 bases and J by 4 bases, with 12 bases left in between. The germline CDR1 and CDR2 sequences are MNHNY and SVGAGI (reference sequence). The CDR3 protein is CASSPHRENQPQHF. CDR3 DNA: TGTGCCAGCAGTCCCCACAGGGAAAATCAGCCCCAGCATTTT.

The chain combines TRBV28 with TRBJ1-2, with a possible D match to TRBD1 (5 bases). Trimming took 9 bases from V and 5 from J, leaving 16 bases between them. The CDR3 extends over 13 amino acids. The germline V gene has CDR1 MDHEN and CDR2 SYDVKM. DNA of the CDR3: TGTGCCAGGGGAAAGGGGAAGATTTATGGCTACACCTTC. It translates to CARGKGKIYGYTF.

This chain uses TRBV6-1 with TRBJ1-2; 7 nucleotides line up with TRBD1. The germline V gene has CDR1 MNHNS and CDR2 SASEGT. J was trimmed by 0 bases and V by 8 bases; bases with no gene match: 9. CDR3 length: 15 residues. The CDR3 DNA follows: TGTGCCAGCCCCTCCGGGACAGAAGCTAACTATGGCTACACCTTC. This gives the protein CASPSGTEANYGYTF.

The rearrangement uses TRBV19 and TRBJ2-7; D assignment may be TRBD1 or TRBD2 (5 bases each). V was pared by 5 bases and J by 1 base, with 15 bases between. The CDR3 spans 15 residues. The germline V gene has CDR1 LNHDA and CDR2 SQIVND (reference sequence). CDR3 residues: CASSAPGRLSYEQYF. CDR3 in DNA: TGTGCCAGTAGTGCACCGGGACGGCTTTCCTACGAGCAGTACTTC. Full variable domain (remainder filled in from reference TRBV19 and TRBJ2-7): DGGITQSPKYLFRKEGQNVTLSCEQNLNHDAMYWYRQDPGQGLRLIYYSQIVNDFQKGDIAEGYSVSREKKESFPLTVTSAQKNPTAFYLCASSAPGRLSYEQYFGPGTRLTVT.

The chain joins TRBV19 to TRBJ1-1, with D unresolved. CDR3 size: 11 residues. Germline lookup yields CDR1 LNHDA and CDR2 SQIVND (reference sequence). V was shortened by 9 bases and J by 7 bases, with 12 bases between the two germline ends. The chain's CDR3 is CASIFVGEAFF. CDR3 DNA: TGTGCCAGCATATTCGTAGGTGAAGCTTTCTTT. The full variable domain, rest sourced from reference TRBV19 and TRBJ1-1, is DGGITQSPKYLFRKEGQNVTLSCEQNLNHDAMYWYRQDPGQGLRLIYYSQIVNDFQKGDIAEGYSVSREKKESFPLTVTSAQKNPTAFYLCASIFVGEAFFGQGTRLTVV.

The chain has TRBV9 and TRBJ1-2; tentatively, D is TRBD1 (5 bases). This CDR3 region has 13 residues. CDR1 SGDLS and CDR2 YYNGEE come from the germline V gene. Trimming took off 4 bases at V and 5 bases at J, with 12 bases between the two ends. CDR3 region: CASSRGAVYGYTF. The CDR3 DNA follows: TGTGCCAGCAGCCGAGGGGCAGTTTATGGCTACACCTTC.